One and the same sample provided the 13 T cell receptor beta chains below, sequenced in a study of control samples from healthy donors and cancer patients (dated by TCRdb to the early 2020s). To prepare the library, the immunoSEQ multiplex PCR assay was applied. In TCRdb, the immuneACCESS table is reduced to in-frame sequences with V and J assigned. These tables do not hold every clone; where another copy was compared, an unresolved V gene accounts for under half, and the others remain unexplained. The table for this sample lists some 140,000 clones; more than 85% of them were counted only once. The top ten hold 8.7% of the sample. Sequencing was done on a sample of blood. These receptors were collected from a woman aged 25 to 39 in good health.

V is TRBV6-1 and J is TRBJ1-1, with D maybe TRBD1 (6 bases). Germline lookup yields CDR1 MNHNS and CDR2 SASEGT. Trimming pared 2 bases from V and 4 bases from J, leaving 14 bases between. The CDR3 length is 15 residues. The CDR3 loop reads CASSEQGRVGTEAFF. In nucleotides, the CDR3 is TGTGCCAGCAGTGAACAGGGGAGGGTGGGCACTGAAGCTTTCTTT.

The V gene is TRBV5-1, the J gene TRBJ2-1, with 10 nucleotides matching TRBD1. The CDR3 has 15 amino acids. V lost 4 bases and J lost 3; bases outside the gene matches: 4. Germline lookup yields CDR1 SGHRS and CDR2 YFSETQ. This CDR3 reads CASSPGQGDYNEQFF. DNA for the CDR3: TGCGCCAGCAGCCCCGGACAGGGGGACTACAATGAGCAGTTCTTC.

The CDR3 loop is CASSDGLYNEQFF. In nucleotides, the CDR3 is TGTGCCAGCAGTGACGGGCTTTACAATGAGCAGTTCTTC. The chain employs TRBV6-4 and TRBJ2-1; D call uncertain. Trimming took 2 bases from V and 4 from J, leaving 6 bases between them. The CDR3 has 13 residues. CDR1 is MRHNA, CDR2 SNTAGT, per germline.

For this clone: In the same sample, other DNA sequences code for this CDR3. This sequence joins TRBV2 and TRBJ2-7, with D possibly matching TRBD2 (7 bases). The CDR3 extends over 15 amino acids. Germline CDR1 SNHLY, CDR2 FYNNEI. V lost 2 bases to trimming and J lost 5 bases, with 16 bases between them. CDR3 region: CASSERAGRGDEQYF. The CDR3 DNA follows: TGTGCCAGCAGTGAACGGGCGGGGAGGGGGGACGAGCAGTACTTC.

The rearrangement links TRBV5-1 to TRBJ1-6, with TRBD1 identical over 11 bases. Germline trimming cut 4 bases from V and 9 bases from J; bases unmatched to any gene: 6. The germline gives CDR1 SGHRS, CDR2 YFSETQ. The CDR3 has 15 residues. This CDR3 reads CASSPGQGAFSPLHF. DNA of the CDR3: TGCGCCAGCAGCCCTGGACAGGGGGCATTTTCACCCCTCCACTTT.

The V and J genes are TRBV9 and TRBJ2-1; a weak D match, TRBD2 (5 bases). Deletions cut 6 bases from V and 8 bases from J, with 12 bases between. Germline lookup yields CDR1 SGDLS and CDR2 YYNGEE. The CDR3 has 12 amino acids. The CDR3 loop reads CASTGISDEQFF. CDR3 DNA sequence: TGTGCCAGCACCGGGATATCTGATGAGCAGTTCTTC.

V is TRBV11-2 and J is TRBJ1-5; TRBD1 matches at 12 bases. The germline V gene has CDR1 SGHAT and CDR2 FQNNGV. The CDR3 covers 15 residues. J gave up 3 bases and V 3 bases, and 0 bases lay outside the gene matches. The chain's CDR3 is CASSLGQGANQPQHF. The CDR3, as DNA: TGTGCCAGCAGCTTGGGACAGGGGGCCAATCAGCCCCAGCATTTT.

V is TRBV30 and J is TRBJ2-3; 9 bases line up with TRBD1. This CDR3 has 14 amino acids. Germline V CDR1 and CDR2: GTSNPN, SVGIG (reference sequence). The V segment lost 2 bases and the J segment 3 bases; nucleotides outside the gene matches: 3. DNA for the CDR3: TGTGCCTGGAGTCACAGGGGGCAAACAGATACGCAGTATTTT. This sequence encodes CAWSHRGQTDTQYF.

This clone turned up a few times. The chain recombines TRBV5-1 with TRBJ1-1; 7 bases align to TRBD1. In germline, CDR1 is SGHRS, CDR2 YFSETQ. CDR3 length: 14 amino acids. The trim removed 4 bases at V and 1 base at J, leaving 4 bases unmatched. The CDR3 DNA follows: TGCGCCAGCAGCATAGGGACAGCGAACACTGAAGCTTTCTTT. Protein product: CASSIGTANTEAFF.

The chain is built from TRBV18 and TRBJ1-1, with D possibly being TRBD1 (5 bases). Germline CDR1 is KGHSH and CDR2 is LQKENI. V gave up 5 bases and J gave up 4 bases, with 14 bases separating them. CDR3 size: 14 residues. CDR3 sequence reads: CASSGGGFGTEAFF. CDR3 DNA sequence: TGTGCCAGCTCAGGTGGGGGTTTTGGCACTGAAGCTTTCTTT.

This clone was seen once. The rearrangement links TRBV30 to TRBJ1-5, with D unclear. The germline V gene encodes CDR1 GTSNPN and CDR2 SVGIG (reference sequence). The length of the CDR3 is 15 residues. The V and J ends lost 3 bases and 0 bases respectively, with 12 bases between them. For the CDR3, the DNA is TGTGCCTGGAGGGCGACAAGAGTTAGCAATCAGCCCCAGCATTTT. This encodes CAWRATRVSNQPQHF.

This clone has just one count. This chain joins TRBV5-6 and TRBJ1-1; no clear D gene. Germline values: CDR1 SGHDT, CDR2 YYEEEE. Trimming took off 4 bases at V and 4 bases at J, with 8 bases between the two ends. The CDR3 spans 12 residues. DNA for the CDR3: TGTGCCAGCAGCCGGATCGGCACTGAAGCTTTCTTT. Amino acid sequence: CASSRIGTEAFF.

The CDR3 sequence: CASSVGWGSYEQYF. CDR3 bases: TGTGCCAGCAGCGTAGGGTGGGGCTCCTACGAGCAGTACTTC. V gene TRBV9 combines with J gene TRBJ2-7; D gene uncertain. Trimming stripped 0 bases from V and 0 bases from J, with 7 bases between. Germline CDR1 SGDLS, CDR2 YYNGEE. The CDR3 length is 14 residues.